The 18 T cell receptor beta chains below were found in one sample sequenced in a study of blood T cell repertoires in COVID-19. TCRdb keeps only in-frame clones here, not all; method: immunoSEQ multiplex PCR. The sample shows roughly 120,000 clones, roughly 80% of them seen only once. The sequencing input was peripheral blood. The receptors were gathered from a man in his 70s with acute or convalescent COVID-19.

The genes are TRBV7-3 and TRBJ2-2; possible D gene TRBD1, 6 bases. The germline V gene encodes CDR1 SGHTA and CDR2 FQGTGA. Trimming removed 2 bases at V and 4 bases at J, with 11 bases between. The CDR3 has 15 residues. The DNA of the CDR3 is TGTGCCAGCAGCTTACAGGGGCCAAGCACCGGGGAGCTGTTTTTT. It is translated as CASSLQGPSTGELFF.

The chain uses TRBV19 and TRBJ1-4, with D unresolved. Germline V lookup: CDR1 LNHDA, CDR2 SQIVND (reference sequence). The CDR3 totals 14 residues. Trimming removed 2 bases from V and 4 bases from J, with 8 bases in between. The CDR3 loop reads CASSITTVNEKLFF. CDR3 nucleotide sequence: TGTGCCAGTAGTATAACAACCGTTAATGAAAAACTGTTTTTT. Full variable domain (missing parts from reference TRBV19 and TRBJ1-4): DGGITQSPKYLFRKEGQNVTLSCEQNLNHDAMYWYRQDPGQGLRLIYYSQIVNDFQKGDIAEGYSVSREKKESFPLTVTSAQKNPTAFYLCASSITTVNEKLFFGSGTQLSVL.

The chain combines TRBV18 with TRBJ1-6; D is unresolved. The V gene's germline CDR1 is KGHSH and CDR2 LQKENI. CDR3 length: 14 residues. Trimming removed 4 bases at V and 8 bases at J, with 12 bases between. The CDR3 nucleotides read TGTGCCAGCTCACAGGGAGGTCAGGATTCACCCCTCCACTTT. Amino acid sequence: CASSQGGQDSPLHF.

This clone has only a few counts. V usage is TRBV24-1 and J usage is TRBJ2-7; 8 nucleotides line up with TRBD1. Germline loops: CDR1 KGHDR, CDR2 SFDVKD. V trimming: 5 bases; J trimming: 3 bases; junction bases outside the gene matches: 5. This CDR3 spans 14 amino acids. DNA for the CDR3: TGTGCCACCAGTGTTGGACAGGGCAACTACGAGCAGTACTTC. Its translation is CATSVGQGNYEQYF.

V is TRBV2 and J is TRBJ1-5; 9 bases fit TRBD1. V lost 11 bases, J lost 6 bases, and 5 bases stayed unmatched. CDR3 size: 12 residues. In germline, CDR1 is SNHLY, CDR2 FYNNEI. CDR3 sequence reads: CAEGDRVQPQHF. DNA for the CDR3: TGTGCCGAGGGGGACAGGGTTCAGCCCCAGCATTTT. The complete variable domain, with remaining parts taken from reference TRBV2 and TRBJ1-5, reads EPEVTQTPSHQVTQMGQEVILRCVPISNHLYFYWYRQILGQKVEFLVSFYNNEISEKSEIFDDQFSVERPDGSNFTLKIRSTKLEDSAMYFCAEGDRVQPQHFGDGTRLSIL.

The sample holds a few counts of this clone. CDR3 nucleotide sequence: TGCGCCTCCAGGGGGGAAAACATTCAGTACTTC. This encodes CASRGENIQYF. The V gene is TRBV5-1, the J gene TRBJ2-4; the D gene is possibly TRBD1 (7 bases). CDR3 length: 11 residues. Germline CDR1 and CDR2: SGHRS and YFSETQ. Trimming pared 10 bases from V and 5 bases from J, leaving 10 bases between. Filled out from reference TRBV5-1 and TRBJ2-4, the complete variable domain reads KAGVTQTPRYLIKTRGQQVTLSCSPISGHRSVSWYQQTPGQGLQFLFEYFSETQRNKGNFPGRFSGRQFSNSRSEMNVSTLELGDSALYLCASRGENIQYFGAGTRLSVL.

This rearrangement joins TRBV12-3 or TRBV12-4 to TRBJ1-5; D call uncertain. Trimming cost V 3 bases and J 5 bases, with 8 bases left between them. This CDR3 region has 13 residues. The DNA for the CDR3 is TGTGCCAGCAGTTTCCAGCGGCATCAGCCCCAGCATTTT. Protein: CASSFQRHQPQHF.

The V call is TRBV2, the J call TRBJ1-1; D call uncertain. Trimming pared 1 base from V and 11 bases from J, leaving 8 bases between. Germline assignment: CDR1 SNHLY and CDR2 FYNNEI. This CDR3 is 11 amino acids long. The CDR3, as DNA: TGTGCCAGCAGTGAAGTTAGCGAGGCTTTCTTT. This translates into CASSEVSEAFF.

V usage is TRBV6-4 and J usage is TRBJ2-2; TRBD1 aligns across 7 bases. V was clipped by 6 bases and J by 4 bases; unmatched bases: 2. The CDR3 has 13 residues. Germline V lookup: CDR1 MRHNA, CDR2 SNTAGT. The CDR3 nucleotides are TGTGCCAGCAGCCGACAGGGCACCGGGGAGCTGTTTTTT. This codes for CASSRQGTGELFF.

The CDR3 coding sequence is TGTGCCAGCAGCCTTAGCGGGAGGGCCACCGGGGAGCTGTTTTTT. Translation: CASSLSGRATGELFF. The gene calls are TRBV5-4 and TRBJ2-2; the match to TRBD2 covers 11 bases. J gave up 4 bases and V 4 bases, and 3 bases lay outside the gene matches. In germline, CDR1 is SGHNT, CDR2 YYREEE (reference sequence). The CDR3 is made up of 15 amino acids.

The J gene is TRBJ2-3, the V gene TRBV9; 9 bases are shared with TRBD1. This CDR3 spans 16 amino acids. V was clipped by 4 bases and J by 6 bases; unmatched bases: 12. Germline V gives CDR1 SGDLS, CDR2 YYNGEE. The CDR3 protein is CASSLQPGQGGDTQYF. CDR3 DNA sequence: TGTGCCAGCAGCCTCCAGCCGGGACAGGGAGGGGATACGCAGTATTTT.

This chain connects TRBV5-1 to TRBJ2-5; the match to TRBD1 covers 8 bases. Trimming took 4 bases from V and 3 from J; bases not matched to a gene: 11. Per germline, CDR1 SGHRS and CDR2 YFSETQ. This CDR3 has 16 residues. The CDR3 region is CASSATGTGIKETQYF. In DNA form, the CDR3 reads TGCGCCAGCAGCGCGACCGGGACAGGTATAAAAGAGACCCAGTACTTC. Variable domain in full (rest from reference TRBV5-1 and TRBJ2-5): KAGVTQTPRYLIKTRGQQVTLSCSPISGHRSVSWYQQTPGQGLQFLFEYFSETQRNKGNFPGRFSGRQFSNSRSEMNVSTLELGDSALYLCASSATGTGIKETQYFGPGTRLLVL.

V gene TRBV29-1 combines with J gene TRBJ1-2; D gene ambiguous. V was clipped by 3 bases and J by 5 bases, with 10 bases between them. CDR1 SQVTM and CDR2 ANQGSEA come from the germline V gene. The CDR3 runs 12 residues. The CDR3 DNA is TGCAGCGTTGATTCCGAGAGGTATGGCTACACCTTC. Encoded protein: CSVDSERYGYTF.

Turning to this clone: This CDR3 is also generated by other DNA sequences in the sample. The CDR3 nucleotides are TGTGCCAGCAGTGATAGGGGGAACACTGAAGCTTTCTTT. Its translation is CASSDRGNTEAFF. The chain employs TRBV2 and TRBJ1-1, with a weak D call TRBD1 (5 bases). Germline V gene lookup returns CDR1 SNHLY and CDR2 FYNNEI. Between the trimmed V and J ends, which lost 3 bases and 1 base, there was a span of 6 bases. The CDR3 sequence is 13 residues long.

The CDR3 sequence: CASSQDRVAHETQYF. CDR3 DNA: TGTGCCAGCAGCCAAGATAGAGTAGCGCATGAGACCCAGTACTTC. The rearrangement uses TRBV4-2 and TRBJ2-5; a possible D gene is TRBD2 (5 bases). This CDR3 region has 15 residues. Germline V gene data show CDR1 as LGHNA and CDR2 as YNFKEQ. V lost 0 bases to trimming and J lost 5 bases, with 13 bases between them.

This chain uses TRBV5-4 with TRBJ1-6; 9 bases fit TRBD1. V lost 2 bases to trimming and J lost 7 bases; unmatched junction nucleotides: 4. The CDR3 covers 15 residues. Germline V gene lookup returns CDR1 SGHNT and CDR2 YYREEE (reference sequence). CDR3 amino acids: CASSLNRGQNSPLHF. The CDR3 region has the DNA TGTGCCAGCAGCTTAAACAGGGGGCAAAATTCACCCCTCCACTTT.

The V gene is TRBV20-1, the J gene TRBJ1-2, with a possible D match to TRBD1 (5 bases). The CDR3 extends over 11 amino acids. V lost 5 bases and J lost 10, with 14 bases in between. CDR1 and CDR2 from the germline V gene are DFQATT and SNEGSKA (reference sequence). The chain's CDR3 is CSAVRTSLYTF. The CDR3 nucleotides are TGCAGTGCTGTAAGGACAAGTCTCTACACCTTC.

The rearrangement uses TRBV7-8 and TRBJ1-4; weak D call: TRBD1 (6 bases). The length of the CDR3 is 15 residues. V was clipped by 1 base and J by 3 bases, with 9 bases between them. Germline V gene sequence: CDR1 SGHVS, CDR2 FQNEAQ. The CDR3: CASSLVGHPNEKLFF. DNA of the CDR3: TGTGCCAGCAGCTTAGTGGGACATCCTAATGAAAAACTGTTTTTT.